Included here is one T cell receptor beta chain sequence, with context. Using immunoSEQ multiplex PCR, the repertoire was profiled, and TCRdb retains in-frame clones only, with some absent. The repertoire holds about 79,000 clones, about 92% seen once, with about 0.35% in the top ten. The data are from a study of OX40 agonist ivuxolimab in advanced cancers. The starting material was CD4+ or CD8+ T cells sorted from blood, obtained in a trial of the OX40 agonist ivuxolimab. This TCR came from an adult with an advanced solid tumor such as melanoma, head and neck, liver or kidney cancer.

Here the CDR3 reads CATSEVRKVTEAFF. As DNA, the CDR3 is TGTGCCACCAGCGAAGTCCGGAAGGTCACTGAAGCTTTCTTT. The V and J genes are TRBV15 and TRBJ1-1; D uncertain. Germline V gene lookup returns CDR1 LNHNV and CDR2 YYDKDF (reference sequence). This CDR3 comprises 14 residues. Trimming stripped 5 bases from V and 4 bases from J, with 14 bases between.